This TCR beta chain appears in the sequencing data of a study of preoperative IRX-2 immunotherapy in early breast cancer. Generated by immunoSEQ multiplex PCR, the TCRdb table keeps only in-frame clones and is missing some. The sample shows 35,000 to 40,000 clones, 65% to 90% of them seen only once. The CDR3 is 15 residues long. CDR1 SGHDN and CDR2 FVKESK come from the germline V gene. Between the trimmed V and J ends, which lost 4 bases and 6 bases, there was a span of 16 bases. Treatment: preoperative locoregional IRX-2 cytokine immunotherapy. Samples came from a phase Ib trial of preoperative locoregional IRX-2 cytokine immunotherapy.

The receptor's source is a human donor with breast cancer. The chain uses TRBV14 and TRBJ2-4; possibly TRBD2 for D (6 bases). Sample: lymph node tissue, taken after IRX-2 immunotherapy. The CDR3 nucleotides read TGTGCCAGCAGCCGCTCCGGAGGGGTTCGAAACATTCAGTACTTC. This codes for CASSRSGGVRNIQYF.